These 11 T cell receptor beta chains were all obtained from the same sample, sequenced in a study of cytomegalovirus exposure and HLA in healthy donors. Researchers ran the PCR with 60 Vbeta and 13 Jbeta primers. TCRdb's table, derived via immunoSEQ multiplex PCR, lists solely in-frame clones and lacks some. Of 85,000 to 120,000 clones detected, 70% to 90% appear once; the ten largest clones hold 2% to 3%. The specimen sequenced was PBMCs. The receptors come from a man in his forties in good health and CMV-seronegative.

The CDR3: CASSLVAGGLYNEQFF. The CDR3, as DNA: TGTGCCAGCAGCTTAGTGGCGGGGGGACTCTACAATGAGCAGTTCTTC. The rearrangement links TRBV5-4 to TRBJ2-1; 8 bases are shared with TRBD2. Unmatched junction bases numbered 7, after V lost 2 bases and J lost 3 bases. Germline CDR1 SGHNT, CDR2 YYREEE (reference sequence). CDR3 length equals 16 residues.

The chain's CDR3 is CASSPIMTGRGTYEQYF. As DNA, the CDR3 is TGTGCCAGCAGCCCAATCATGACCGGGCGGGGAACCTACGAGCAGTACTTC. The chain links TRBV11-2 to TRBJ2-7; D might be TRBD2 (6 bases). CDR1 is SGHAT, CDR2 FQNNGV, per germline. V lost 5 bases, J lost 2 bases, and 22 bases lay in between. The CDR3 is 17 residues long.

The chain has TRBV6-5 and TRBJ1-2; the D gene is possibly TRBD1 (5 bases). CDR3 length: 12 residues. Germline V lookup: CDR1 MNHEY, CDR2 SVGAGI. The V and J ends lost 9 bases and 4 bases respectively, with 12 bases between them. The CDR3 reads CASGQGAYGYTF. CDR3 DNA: TGTGCCAGTGGGCAGGGCGCCTATGGCTACACCTTC.

The chain uses TRBV19 and TRBJ1-5; TRBD1 agrees at 8 bases. This CDR3 contains 13 residues. CDR1 LNHDA and CDR2 SQIVND come from the germline V gene (reference sequence). The junction had 2 bases not matched to a gene; V was cut back by 6 bases and J by 4 bases. Here the CDR3 DNA reads TGTGCCAGTAGCTGGACAGGGAATCAGCCCCAGCATTTT. This encodes CASSWTGNQPQHF.

CDR3 loop: CASSRAGGAIGELFF. The CDR3 DNA reads as TGTGCCAGCAGCCGTGCGGGGGGGGCTATCGGGGAGCTGTTTTTT. The V call is TRBV7-9, the J call TRBJ2-2; 9 nucleotides agree with TRBD2. The CDR3 is 15 amino acids. V gave up 5 bases and J gave up 7 bases; unmatched junction bases: 8. Germline loops: CDR1 SEHNR, CDR2 FQNEAQ (reference sequence). The entire variable domain, with the rest obtained from reference TRBV7-9 and TRBJ2-2, is as follows: DTGVSQNPRHKITKRGQNVTFRCDPISEHNRLYWYRQTLGQGPEFLTYFQNEAQLEKSRLLSDRFSAERPKGSFSTLEIQRTEQGDSAMYLCASSRAGGAIGELFFGEGSRLTVL.

The rearrangement uses TRBV30 and TRBJ2-2; TRBD1 aligns across 7 bases. Trimming took 3 bases from V and 7 from J; bases not matched to a gene: 8. The CDR3 sequence is 14 residues long. The V gene's germline CDR1 is GTSNPN and CDR2 SVGIG (reference sequence). The CDR3 region has the DNA TGTGCCTGGAGGGGCGACAGGGTTGGCGGGGAGCTGTTTTTT. Residues: CAWRGDRVGGELFF.

The CDR3 DNA is TGTGCCAGCTCACCAGGGACAGGCCTATCCTACGAGCAGTACTTC. This sequence encodes CASSPGTGLSYEQYF. The genes are TRBV18 and TRBJ2-7, with 8 nucleotides matching TRBD1. After removal of 2 bases from V and 1 base from J, the junction contained 4 bases not matched to a gene. The CDR3 contains 15 residues. CDR1 KGHSH and CDR2 LQKENI come from the germline V gene. Looking up the rest from reference TRBV18 and TRBJ2-7 gives the full variable domain: NAGVMQNPRHLVRRRGQEARLRCSPMKGHSHVYWYRQLPEEGLKFMVYLQKENIIDESGMPKERFSAEFPKEGPSILRIQQVVRGDSAAYFCASSPGTGLSYEQYFGPGTRLTVT.

The V call is TRBV19, the J call TRBJ2-5, with D perhaps TRBD2 (5 bases). The CDR3 totals 14 residues. CDR1 is LNHDA, CDR2 SQIVND, per germline (reference sequence). Trimming stripped 2 bases from V and 2 bases from J, with 9 bases between. DNA of the CDR3: TGTGCCAGTAGTATAAGCCGGGGACAAGAGACCCAGTACTTC. Translated, it gives CASSISRGQETQYF.

With regard to this clone: Other DNA variants within this sample encode the same CDR3. The chain employs TRBV20-1 and TRBJ2-7; D gene uncertain. The V gene's germline CDR1 is DFQATT and CDR2 SNEGSKA (reference sequence). The CDR3 runs to 11 residues. Trimming left V 1 base short and J 3 bases short, with 4 bases between. The CDR3 here is CSARGGYEQYF. In nucleotides, the CDR3 is TGCAGTGCTAGAGGCGGCTACGAGCAGTACTTC.

V is TRBV5-1 and J is TRBJ2-5; 7 bases are a match to TRBD2. V gave up 4 bases and J gave up 5 bases; unmatched junction bases: 8. CDR3 size: 14 residues. Germline-derived CDR1 and CDR2 are SGHRS and YFSETQ. Here the CDR3 reads CASSEVPAGETQYF. CDR3 bases: TGCGCCAGCAGCGAGGTTCCAGCGGGGGAGACCCAGTACTTC.

This clone has just one count. V is TRBV5-1 and J is TRBJ2-7; 13 positions agree with TRBD2. The trim removed 5 bases at V and 2 bases at J, leaving 7 bases unmatched. There are 16 residues in the CDR3. Germline assignment: CDR1 SGHRS and CDR2 YFSETQ. In DNA, the CDR3 is TGCGCCAGCAGTTCGGAGGGGACTAGCGGGGCCTACGAGCAGTACTTC. Its translation is CASSSEGTSGAYEQYF.